A single sample is the source of the 3 T cell receptor beta chains below, sequenced in a study of blood T cell repertoires in COVID-19. Produced via immunoSEQ multiplex PCR; TCRdb's table is partial and in-frame only. The sample has approximately 330,000 clones; roughly 85% are singletons. The material sequenced was PBMCs or T cells enriched from blood (not recorded which). These receptor sequences come from a woman in her 40s with acute COVID-19.

The rearrangement links TRBV6-5 to TRBJ2-1; D might be TRBD1 (5 bases). The germline gives CDR1 MNHEY, CDR2 SVGAGI. The V and J ends lost 4 bases and 6 bases respectively, with 13 bases between them. The CDR3 totals 14 residues. The CDR3 coding sequence is TGTGCCAGCAGTTCCAGGGAAGCGTTCAATGAGCAGTTCTTC. Its translation is CASSSREAFNEQFF.

The rearrangement uses TRBV4-3 and TRBJ2-7, with TRBD2 matching over 9 bases. Germline V gene data show CDR1 as LGHNA and CDR2 as YSLEER. With V trimmed by 3 bases and J by 1 base, 4 bases remained unmatched. The CDR3 is 15 amino acids. The chain's CDR3 is CASSQAGGASYEQYF. The CDR3 DNA sequence: TGCGCCAGCAGCCAGGCGGGGGGGGCATCCTACGAGCAGTACTTC.

The rearrangement links TRBV27 to TRBJ2-5, with 11 nucleotides matching TRBD2. Germline lookup yields CDR1 MNHEY and CDR2 SMNVEV (reference sequence). J gave up 3 bases and V 8 bases, and 5 bases lay outside the gene matches. The CDR3 is 14 residues long. The CDR3 DNA follows: TGTGCCAGCGGCCTAGCGGGGGGCAAAGAGACCCAGTACTTC. Its protein product is CASGLAGGKETQYF.